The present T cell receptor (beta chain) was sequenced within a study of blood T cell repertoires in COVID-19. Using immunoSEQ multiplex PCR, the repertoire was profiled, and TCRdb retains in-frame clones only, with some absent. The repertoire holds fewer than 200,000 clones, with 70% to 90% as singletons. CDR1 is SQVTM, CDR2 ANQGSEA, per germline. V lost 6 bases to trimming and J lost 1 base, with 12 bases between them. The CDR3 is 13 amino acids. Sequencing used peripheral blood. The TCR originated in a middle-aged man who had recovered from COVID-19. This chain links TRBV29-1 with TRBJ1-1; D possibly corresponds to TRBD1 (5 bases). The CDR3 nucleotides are TGCAGCGTGGCCCAGGGCCAGAACACTGAAGCTTTCTTT. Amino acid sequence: CSVAQGQNTEAFF.